Listed below are T cell receptor beta chains from one sample, sequenced in a study of PD-1 blockade in classical Hodgkin lymphoma. The repertoire was sequenced with immunoSEQ multiplex PCR; TCRdb's copy has only in-frame clones and lacks some. The sample yields roughly 50,000 clones, approximately 84% seen once. Sample: peripheral blood mononuclear cells (PBMCs), taken at baseline. All receptors derive from a human donor with classical Hodgkin lymphoma. CDR3s include the opening cysteine and the closing phenylalanine or tryptophan. The D gene is left open where the match is weak. Expanded clones are given a class, and other clones once, few, many or no size at all.

abundance: NA
j_gene: TRBJ2-7
v_gene: TRBV5-1
d_gene: TRBD1
CDR3aa: CASSEYGRQGMDEQYF
CDR3nt: TGCGCCAGCAGCGAATATGGGAGACAGGGAATGGATGAGCAGTACTTC

abundance: NA
j_gene: TRBJ2-1
v_gene: TRBV6-4
d_gene: NA
CDR3aa: CASSPEGAGGLNEQFF
CDR3nt: TGTGCCAGCAGTCCGGAGGGGGCGGGAGGACTTAATGAGCAGTTCTTC

abundance: NA
j_gene: TRBJ1-1
v_gene: TRBV10-3
d_gene: NA
CDR3aa: CAISDWRDPEAFF
CDR3nt: TGTGCCATCAGTGATTGGAGGGATCCTGAAGCTTTCTTT

abundance: NA
j_gene: TRBJ1-2
v_gene: TRBV29-1
d_gene: NA
CDR3aa: CSVMGWFSYGYTF
CDR3nt: TGCAGCGTCATGGGCTGGTTCTCCTATGGCTACACCTTC

abundance: NA
j_gene: TRBJ2-3
v_gene: TRBV5-6
d_gene: NA
CDR3aa: CASSLRGAEDTQYF
CDR3nt: TGTGCCAGCAGCTTGAGGGGCGCGGAAGATACGCAGTATTTT

abundance: NA
j_gene: TRBJ1-5
v_gene: TRBV10-3
d_gene: NA
CDR3aa: CAISGTADQPQHF
CDR3nt: TGTGCCATCAGTGGGACAGCCGATCAGCCCCAGCATTTT

abundance: NA
j_gene: TRBJ1-1
v_gene: TRBV6-6
d_gene: NA
CDR3aa: CASDDRLGTSNTEAFF
CDR3nt: TGTGCCAGCGACGACAGGTTGGGTACCTCGAACACTGAAGCTTTCTTT

abundance: NA
j_gene: TRBJ2-1
v_gene: TRBV4-1
d_gene: TRBD2
CDR3aa: CASSRHWGSSGKYNEQFF
CDR3nt: TGCGCCAGCAGCCGACATTGGGGTTCTAGCGGTAAATACAATGAGCAGTTCTTC

abundance: NA
j_gene: TRBJ2-1
v_gene: TRBV27
d_gene: TRBD2
CDR3aa: CASSFRTSGRANEQFF
CDR3nt: TGTGCCAGCAGTTTTCGGACTAGCGGGAGGGCCAATGAGCAGTTCTTC

abundance: few
j_gene: TRBJ2-1
v_gene: TRBV19
d_gene: TRBD2
CDR3aa: CASSIPSGVNEQFF
CDR3nt: TGTGCCAGTAGTATCCCTAGCGGGGTTAATGAGCAGTTCTTC

abundance: once
j_gene: TRBJ1-1
v_gene: TRBV7-2
d_gene: NA
CDR3aa: CASSSPSTGLWSTEAFF
CDR3nt: TGTGCCAGCAGCTCCCCATCCACCGGACTTTGGAGCACTGAAGCTTTCTTT

abundance: NA
j_gene: TRBJ2-1
v_gene: TRBV4-1
d_gene: TRBD1
CDR3aa: CASSRRQGGSYNEQFF
CDR3nt: TGCGCCAGCAGCCGCCGACAGGGGGGCTCCTACAATGAGCAGTTCTTC

abundance: NA
j_gene: TRBJ2-1
v_gene: TRBV29-1
d_gene: TRBD1
CDR3aa: CSSSGTGYNEQFF
CDR3nt: TGCAGCTCATCCGGGACAGGGTACAATGAGCAGTTCTTC

abundance: NA
j_gene: TRBJ2-5
v_gene: TRBV29-1
d_gene: NA
CDR3aa: CSVDQVRETQYF
CDR3nt: TGCAGCGTTGACCAGGTGAGGGAGACCCAGTACTTC

abundance: NA
j_gene: TRBJ1-1
v_gene: TRBV7-2
d_gene: NA
CDR3aa: CASSLEGAFEAFF
CDR3nt: TGTGCCAGCAGCTTAGAAGGAGCATTTGAAGCTTTCTTT

abundance: NA
j_gene: TRBJ1-1
v_gene: TRBV4-1
d_gene: NA
CDR3aa: CASSLTREGLNTEAFF
CDR3nt: TGCGCCAGCAGCCTCACGAGGGAGGGGTTGAACACTGAAGCTTTCTTT

abundance: NA
j_gene: TRBJ2-3
v_gene: TRBV4-1
d_gene: NA
CDR3aa: CASSQRKPSTDTQYF
CDR3nt: TGCGCCAGCAGCCAGCGGAAACCTAGCACAGATACGCAGTATTTT

abundance: NA
j_gene: TRBJ2-5
v_gene: TRBV27
d_gene: NA
CDR3aa: CASSAGYGVEETQYF
CDR3nt: TGTGCCAGCAGTGCAGGGTACGGGGTCGAGGAGACCCAGTACTTC

abundance: NA
j_gene: TRBJ1-1
v_gene: TRBV6-5
d_gene: NA
CDR3aa: CASSQTANTEAFF
CDR3nt: TGTGCCAGCAGTCAAACAGCGAACACTGAAGCTTTCTTT

abundance: once
j_gene: TRBJ1-2
v_gene: TRBV7-2
d_gene: NA
CDR3aa: CASSLAGANYGYTF
CDR3nt: TGTGCCAGCAGCTTAGCGGGGGCAAACTATGGCTACACCTTC

abundance: NA
j_gene: TRBJ1-1
v_gene: TRBV6-1
d_gene: NA
CDR3aa: CASSDTLNTEAFF
CDR3nt: TGTGCCAGCAGTGACACCTTGAACACTGAAGCTTTCTTT

abundance: NA
j_gene: TRBJ2-1
v_gene: TRBV7-8
d_gene: NA
CDR3aa: CASSFARAGSYNEQFF
CDR3nt: TGTGCCAGCAGCTTCGCCAGGGCGGGATCCTACAATGAGCAGTTCTTC

abundance: NA
j_gene: TRBJ2-5
v_gene: TRBV6-4
d_gene: NA
CDR3aa: CASSGQGGETQYF
CDR3nt: TGTGCCAGCAGCGGACAGGGAGGGGAGACCCAGTACTTC

abundance: NA
j_gene: TRBJ1-5
v_gene: TRBV21-1
d_gene: NA
CDR3aa: CASSREFQNQPQHF
CDR3nt: TGTGCCAGCAGCAGGGAGTTCCAGAATCAGCCCCAGCATTTT

abundance: once
j_gene: TRBJ2-4
v_gene: TRBV7-2
d_gene: NA
CDR3aa: CASSPRQDIQYF
CDR3nt: TGTGCCAGCAGCCCTCGACAGGACATTCAGTACTTC

abundance: NA
j_gene: TRBJ1-1
v_gene: TRBV9
d_gene: NA
CDR3aa: CATSRGLNTEAFF
CDR3nt: TGTGCCACCTCCCGAGGGTTGAACACTGAAGCTTTCTTT

abundance: once
j_gene: TRBJ2-3
v_gene: TRBV7-9
d_gene: TRBD2
CDR3aa: CASSRLAGGFTDTQYF
CDR3nt: TGTGCCAGCAGCCGATTAGCGGGGGGCTTCACAGATACGCAGTATTTT

abundance: NA
j_gene: TRBJ2-1
v_gene: TRBV4-3
d_gene: NA
CDR3aa: CASSRSQGRWDEQFF
CDR3nt: TGCGCCAGCAGCCGGAGCCAGGGGAGATGGGATGAGCAGTTCTTC

abundance: NA
j_gene: TRBJ2-1
v_gene: TRBV6-6
d_gene: TRBD2
CDR3aa: CASTGLAGGIYNEQFF
CDR3nt: TGTGCCAGCACCGGCCTAGCGGGAGGGATTTACAATGAGCAGTTCTTC

abundance: NA
j_gene: TRBJ1-5
v_gene: TRBV29-1
d_gene: NA
CDR3aa: CSVAEQENQPQHF
CDR3nt: TGCAGCGTTGCCGAGCAGGAGAATCAGCCCCAGCATTTT

abundance: NA
j_gene: TRBJ1-2
v_gene: TRBV14
d_gene: TRBD1
CDR3aa: CASSAGGPMGYSNGYTF
CDR3nt: TGTGCCAGCAGCGCAGGGGGCCCCATGGGCTATTCGAACGGCTACACCTTC

abundance: few
j_gene: TRBJ2-3
v_gene: TRBV7-2
d_gene: TRBD1
CDR3aa: CASSPRVRQGTDTQYF
CDR3nt: TGTGCCAGCAGCCCTAGGGTTCGACAGGGGACAGATACGCAGTATTTT

abundance: few
j_gene: TRBJ1-1
v_gene: TRBV13
d_gene: NA
CDR3aa: CASSTTAFGGAGASAFF
CDR3nt: TGTGCCAGCAGCACAACCGCTTTTGGAGGTGCAGGGGCCTCCGCTTTCTTT

abundance: NA
j_gene: TRBJ2-1
v_gene: TRBV15
d_gene: TRBD2
CDR3aa: CATNNAGTSGSYNEQFF
CDR3nt: TGTGCCACCAACAATGCGGGGACTAGCGGGAGCTACAATGAGCAGTTCTTC

abundance: NA
j_gene: TRBJ1-5
v_gene: TRBV19
d_gene: NA
CDR3aa: CASSIRGEGSNQPQHF
CDR3nt: TGTGCCAGTAGTATCAGGGGAGAGGGTAGCAATCAGCCCCAGCATTTT

abundance: NA
j_gene: TRBJ1-2
v_gene: TRBV10-2
d_gene: NA
CDR3aa: CASRFTGSYTF
CDR3nt: TGCGCCAGCAGGTTTACAGGGTCCTACACCTTC

abundance: NA
j_gene: TRBJ2-5
v_gene: TRBV6-5
d_gene: TRBD2
CDR3aa: CASSFTAGLVQTQYF
CDR3nt: TGTGCCAGCAGTTTCACAGCGGGATTGGTACAGACCCAGTACTTC

abundance: NA
j_gene: TRBJ1-2
v_gene: TRBV5-5
d_gene: NA
CDR3aa: CASSQELLTNYGYTF
CDR3nt: TGCGCCAGCAGCCAAGAACTCTTAACTAACTATGGCTACACCTTC

abundance: NA
j_gene: TRBJ1-2
v_gene: TRBV29-1
d_gene: NA
CDR3aa: CSARSAPYGYTF
CDR3nt: TGCAGCGCGCGCAGCGCCCCTTATGGCTACACCTTC

abundance: NA
j_gene: TRBJ2-7
v_gene: TRBV2
d_gene: NA
CDR3aa: CASKVGPVWEQYF
CDR3nt: TGTGCCAGCAAGGTAGGGCCAGTGTGGGAGCAGTACTTC

abundance: NA
j_gene: TRBJ1-1
v_gene: TRBV29-1
d_gene: NA
CDR3aa: CSSMRGGTEAFF
CDR3nt: TGCAGCTCAATGAGGGGCGGCACTGAAGCTTTCTTT

abundance: once
j_gene: TRBJ2-2
v_gene: TRBV10-1
d_gene: NA
CDR3aa: CASSESGESGELFF
CDR3nt: TGCGCCAGCAGTGAGTCGGGAGAGTCCGGGGAGCTGTTTTTT

abundance: NA
j_gene: TRBJ1-4
v_gene: TRBV7-2
d_gene: NA
CDR3aa: CASSLVEGDEKLFF
CDR3nt: TGTGCCAGCAGCCTCGTGGAGGGGGATGAAAAACTGTTTTTT

abundance: NA
j_gene: TRBJ1-1
v_gene: TRBV10-3
d_gene: TRBD1
CDR3aa: CASLQGGTEAFF
CDR3nt: TGTGCCTCCTTACAGGGGGGCACTGAAGCTTTCTTT

abundance: NA
j_gene: TRBJ2-1
v_gene: TRBV29-1
d_gene: TRBD2
CDR3aa: CSMWTSGSNEQFF
CDR3nt: TGCAGCATGTGGACTAGCGGGAGTAATGAGCAGTTCTTC

abundance: NA
j_gene: TRBJ1-2
v_gene: TRBV9
d_gene: NA
CDR3aa: CASSVGVTNYGYTF
CDR3nt: TGTGCCAGCAGCGTAGGCGTGACTAACTATGGCTACACCTTC

abundance: NA
j_gene: TRBJ1-2
v_gene: TRBV27
d_gene: NA
CDR3aa: CASSRGSLGGANYGYTF
CDR3nt: TGTGCCAGCAGTCGCGGCAGCCTCGGGGGAGCTAACTATGGCTACACCTTC

abundance: NA
j_gene: TRBJ2-1
v_gene: TRBV27
d_gene: NA
CDR3aa: CASSFPTLGRLFF
CDR3nt: TGTGCCAGCAGTTTCCCTACCCTGGGGAGGCTGTTCTTC

abundance: NA
j_gene: TRBJ1-5
v_gene: TRBV27
d_gene: NA
CDR3aa: CASIGSLLARQPQHF
CDR3nt: TGTGCCAGCATAGGGTCCTTATTGGCACGTCAGCCCCAGCATTTT

abundance: NA
j_gene: TRBJ1-2
v_gene: TRBV6-5
d_gene: NA
CDR3aa: CASSFQGSYGYTF
CDR3nt: TGTGCCAGCAGTTTCCAGGGGAGCTATGGCTACACCTTC

abundance: NA
j_gene: TRBJ2-3
v_gene: TRBV7-2
d_gene: TRBD1
CDR3aa: CASSETGWADTQYF
CDR3nt: TGTGCCAGCAGCGAGACAGGGTGGGCAGATACGCAGTATTTT